This entry lists 26 T cell receptor beta chains sequenced from one sample in a study of Ad26.COV2.S vaccination and SARS-CoV-2 variants. Treatment meaning: roughly 20 received Ad26.COV2.S at low or high dose, single or two shots; about 5 received placebo; per-sample allocation not given. Day 63 after the first injection of vaccine or placebo was the sampling time. Assay used: immunoSEQ multiplex PCR; TCRdb lists only in-frame clones, some missing. The repertoire includes 400,000 or so clones, roughly nine tenths of them detected once, and roughly 3% sits in the top ten. The input for sequencing was peripheral blood, taken in a trial of Ad26.COV2.S vaccine versus placebo. The receptors shown here come from a person between 18 and 65 years old who received the Ad26.COV2.S COVID-19 vaccine or a placebo.

The chain couples TRBV2 to TRBJ2-5; the D is unclear. Trimming took 6 bases from V and 1 from J, leaving 9 bases between them. Germline V gene data show CDR1 as SNHLY and CDR2 as FYNNEI. CDR3 length equals 13 residues. In DNA form, the CDR3 reads TGTGCCAGCAGAGCGAACGCCCAAGAGACCCAGTACTTC. This codes for CASRANAQETQYF.

This chain connects TRBV12-3 or TRBV12-4 to TRBJ2-7; TRBD1 might be the D (5 bases). The ends were cut back, 4 bases at V and 4 bases at J, with 11 bases in the middle. This CDR3 contains 13 residues. In nucleotides, the CDR3 is TGTGCCAGCAGTTCTCCAGACAGATACGAGCAGTACTTC. Translated, it gives CASSSPDRYEQYF.

V is TRBV4-1 and J is TRBJ1-3; no clear D gene. The ends were cut back, 0 bases at V and 0 bases at J, with 12 bases in the middle. The CDR3 has 17 residues. Germline assignment: CDR1 MGHRA and CDR2 YSYEKL. CDR3 sequence reads: CASSQDRGYFSGNTIYF. The CDR3 DNA follows: TGCGCCAGCAGCCAAGATCGAGGGTACTTCTCTGGAAACACCATATATTTT.

This clone was found once. The chain is built from TRBV2 and TRBJ2-1, with 7 bases that match TRBD1. V shed 9 bases, J shed 0 bases, and the junction held 5 bases outside the gene matches. Germline V gene data show CDR1 as SNHLY and CDR2 as FYNNEI. The length of the CDR3 is 14 residues. The DNA for the CDR3 is TGTGCCAGTGGCAGGGACAGCTCCTACAATGAGCAGTTCTTC. Its protein product is CASGRDSSYNEQFF. Filled out from reference TRBV2 and TRBJ2-1, the complete variable domain reads EPEVTQTPSHQVTQMGQEVILRCVPISNHLYFYWYRQILGQKVEFLVSFYNNEISEKSEIFDDQFSVERPDGSNFTLKIRSTKLEDSAMYFCASGRDSSYNEQFFGPGTRLTVL.

The rearrangement links TRBV5-4 to TRBJ1-1; D unclear. The CDR3 has 14 residues. V gave up 4 bases and J gave up 2 bases, with 12 bases separating them. Germline-derived CDR1 and CDR2 are SGHNT and YYREEE (reference sequence). CDR3 DNA sequence: TGTGCCAGCAGCCTCGAAAAGGGAAACACTGAAGCTTTCTTT. Its protein is CASSLEKGNTEAFF.

This rearrangement joins TRBV28 to TRBJ1-6; D is ambiguous. Germline values: CDR1 MDHEN, CDR2 SYDVKM. CDR3 length: 15 residues. Trimming pared 6 bases from V and 11 bases from J, leaving 20 bases between. CDR3 region: CASSYAAVEGTPLHF. In DNA, the CDR3 is TGTGCCAGCAGCTATGCCGCGGTCGAGGGAACACCCCTCCACTTT. Drawing the rest from reference TRBV28 and TRBJ1-6, the complete variable domain is DVKVTQSSRYLVKRTGEKVFLECVQDMDHENMFWYRQDPGLGLRLIYFSYDVKMKEKGDIPEGYSVSREKKERFSLILESASTNQTSMYLCASSYAAVEGTPLHFGNGTRLTVT.

This clone came up a few times. The V gene is TRBV6-2 or TRBV6-3, the J gene TRBJ2-2; TRBD1 aligns across 7 bases. CDR1 is MNHEY, CDR2 SVGEGT, per germline. The V segment lost 3 bases and the J segment 5 bases; nucleotides outside the gene matches: 9. The CDR3 is 16 residues long. The DNA for the CDR3 is TGTGCCAGCAGTTATGGGACAGCACCCCAGACCGGGGAGCTGTTTTTT. Amino acids: CASSYGTAPQTGELFF.

The J gene is TRBJ2-2, the V gene TRBV2, with 11 bases that match TRBD2. From germline, CDR1 is SNHLY and CDR2 FYNNEI. The CDR3 consists of 16 residues. The V and J ends lost 0 bases and 4 bases, in that order; junction bases with no gene match: 1. The CDR3 region is CASSEAGTSGTGELFF. Written as DNA, the CDR3 is TGTGCCAGCAGTGAAGCCGGGACTAGCGGCACCGGGGAGCTGTTTTTT.

J is TRBJ1-2 and V is TRBV30; 9 bases agree with TRBD1. V gave up 4 bases and J gave up 1 base; unmatched junction bases: 10. CDR1 and CDR2 (germline): GTSNPN, SVGIG (reference sequence). This CDR3 spans 16 amino acids. In DNA, the CDR3 is TGTGCCTGGATCCGGGACAGGGTGCGGGGTAACTATGGCTACACCTTC. This codes for CAWIRDRVRGNYGYTF. The full variable domain, its missing parts supplied by reference TRBV30 and TRBJ1-2, is SQTIHQWPATLVQPVGSPLSLECTVEGTSNPNLYWYRQAAGRGLQLLFYSVGIGQISSEVPQNLSASRPQDRQFILSSKKLLLSDSGFYLCAWIRDRVRGNYGYTFGSGTRLTVV.

The chain links TRBV2 to TRBJ1-5, with 7 positions matching TRBD1. Germline CDR1 reads SNHLY; CDR2 reads FYNNEI. The trim removed 5 bases at V and 7 bases at J, leaving 5 bases unmatched. CDR3 length: 13 amino acids. The CDR3 is CASSRTGGQPQHF. DNA of the CDR3: TGTGCCAGCAGTCGGACAGGAGGGCAGCCCCAGCATTTT.

This chain links TRBV3-1 (or the pseudogene TRBV3-2) with TRBJ1-1, with TRBD1 identical over 9 bases. The length of the CDR3 is 15 residues. The germline gives CDR1 LGHDT, CDR2 YNNKEL (reference sequence). V lost 3 bases to trimming and J lost 4 bases; unmatched junction nucleotides: 6. CDR3 protein: CASSQTRTGATEAFF. The CDR3 DNA reads TGTGCCAGCAGCCAGACCCGGACAGGGGCCACTGAAGCTTTCTTT.

The rearrangement links TRBV7-9 to TRBJ1-4; the D gene is possibly TRBD1 (5 bases). V lost 7 bases and J 7 bases, leaving 22 bases between the germline ends. CDR1 is SEHNR, CDR2 FQNEAQ, per germline (reference sequence). The CDR3 is made up of 16 amino acids. The CDR3 coding sequence is TGTGCCAGCACCATTTGGATGGGGGAAAGCGGTGAAAAACTGTTTTTT. It specifies CASTIWMGESGEKLFF.

J is TRBJ2-1 and V is TRBV9, with D possibly being TRBD2 (6 bases). V lost 4 bases to trimming and J lost 4 bases, with 12 bases between them. The CDR3 consists of 14 residues. Germline loops: CDR1 SGDLS, CDR2 YYNGEE. The CDR3 sequence: CASSPIGGYNEQFF. As DNA, the CDR3 is TGTGCCAGCAGCCCCATCGGGGGATACAATGAGCAGTTCTTC.

The chain recombines TRBV7-8 with TRBJ2-4; D gene unclear. There are 16 residues in the CDR3. The V and J ends lost 5 bases and 2 bases respectively, with 16 bases between them. Germline values: CDR1 SGHVS, CDR2 FQNEAQ. The CDR3 reads CASSPTTIWSKNIQYF. CDR3 in DNA: TGTGCCAGCAGCCCTACGACAATCTGGTCCAAAAACATTCAGTACTTC.

This sequence joins TRBV5-6 and TRBJ2-4; D not certain. The CDR3 spans 15 residues. Germline V gives CDR1 SGHDT, CDR2 YYEEEE. Trimming took off 3 bases at V and 0 bases at J, with 10 bases between the two ends. The CDR3 DNA follows: TGTGCCAGCAGCTCCATGACACTAGCCAAAAACATTCAGTACTTC. Its protein product is CASSSMTLAKNIQYF. The whole variable domain, filled in from reference TRBV5-6 and TRBJ2-4, reads DAGVTQSPTHLIKTRGQQVTLRCSPKSGHDTVSWYQQALGQGPQFIFQYYEEEERQRGNFPDRFSGHQFPNYSSELNVNALLLGDSALYLCASSSMTLAKNIQYFGAGTRLSVL.

This clone has more than one count but fewer than ten. The genes are TRBV29-1 and TRBJ2-7; D is possibly TRBD2 (5 bases). Germline V CDR1 and CDR2: SQVTM, ANQGSEA. The CDR3 covers 11 residues. V was pared by 6 bases and J by 2 bases, with 8 bases between. The CDR3 nucleotides read TGCAGCGTCACCGGGACCTACGAGCAGTACTTC. It specifies CSVTGTYEQYF.

The chain couples TRBV4-1 to TRBJ1-4, with 8 nucleotides matching TRBD1. There are 14 residues in the CDR3. Germline assignment: CDR1 MGHRA and CDR2 YSYEKL. The trim removed 4 bases at V and 8 bases at J, leaving 6 bases unmatched. The CDR3: CASSPGQGREKLFF. The CDR3 nucleotides read TGCGCCAGCAGCCCCGGACAGGGTAGGGAAAAACTGTTTTTT.

The J gene is TRBJ2-4, the V gene TRBV2; 9 bases line up with TRBD2. The germline V gene encodes CDR1 SNHLY and CDR2 FYNNEI. This CDR3 region has 16 residues. V was pared by 0 bases and J by 6 bases, with 6 bases of the junction left unmatched. CDR3 region: CASSEASGLAGNIQYF. CDR3 DNA sequence: TGTGCCAGCAGTGAAGCGTCGGGACTAGCTGGAAACATTCAGTACTTC.

The chain links TRBV7-9 to TRBJ1-1; the D is unclear. Germline CDR1 and CDR2: SEHNR and FQNEAQ (reference sequence). The CDR3 length is 17 residues. V lost 6 bases and J lost 0, with 20 bases in between. CDR3 in amino acids: CASRQFPGEGMNTEAFF. The CDR3 nucleotides are TGTGCCAGCAGACAATTCCCCGGGGAAGGGATGAACACTGAAGCTTTCTTT.

The chain has TRBV6-5 and TRBJ2-6; tentatively, D is TRBD2 (6 bases). V was pared by 4 bases and J by 2 bases, with 6 bases between. The CDR3 contains 14 residues. Germline loops: CDR1 MNHEY, CDR2 SVGAGI. The CDR3 coding sequence is TGTGCCAGCAGTTCGGGGGCTGGGGCCAACGTCCTGACTTTC. This sequence encodes CASSSGAGANVLTF.

The chain links TRBV6-5 to TRBJ2-5; D is unresolved. The germline V gene has CDR1 MNHEY and CDR2 SVGAGI. The V gene lost 6 bases and the J gene lost 5 bases, with 13 bases spanning the gap. CDR3 size: 13 residues. The CDR3 DNA reads as TGTGCCAGCAGGAAACCTGGGGTGGAGACCCAGTACTTC. Its translation: CASRKPGVETQYF.

This chain's CDR3 is CASINSRVTEAFF. The CDR3 DNA reads as TGTGCCAGCATAAACTCCAGGGTGACTGAAGCTTTCTTT. The chain employs TRBV28 and TRBJ1-1, with TRBD1 as a possible D gene (5 bases). V shed 7 bases and J shed 5 bases, with 14 bases lying between them. This CDR3 is 13 amino acids long. The germline V gene encodes CDR1 MDHEN and CDR2 SYDVKM.

The genes are TRBV7-9 and TRBJ2-3; D is perhaps TRBD1 or TRBD2 (5 bases each). Germline CDR1 and CDR2: SEHNR and FQNEAQ (reference sequence). The V end was cut by 5 bases, the J end by 0 bases, with 18 bases between. CDR3 length equals 17 residues. This CDR3 is CASSHDRDLLSTDTQYF. CDR3 in DNA: TGTGCCAGCAGCCACGATAGGGACCTACTGAGCACAGATACGCAGTATTTT.

This clone was picked up one time. V gene TRBV5-1 combines with J gene TRBJ1-3, with D unresolved. Trimming pared 5 bases from V and 0 bases from J, leaving 15 bases between. This CDR3 comprises 16 residues. CDR1 SGHRS and CDR2 YFSETQ come from the germline V gene. The CDR3 protein is CASRLTTASSGNTIYF. The CDR3 DNA reads TGCGCCAGCAGATTGACGACGGCTAGCTCTGGAAACACCATATATTTT.

The gene calls are TRBV13 and TRBJ2-7, with TRBD2 matching 11 bases. The V and J ends lost 6 bases and 2 bases, in that order; junction bases with no gene match: 9. Germline lookup yields CDR1 PRHDT and CDR2 FYEKMQ (reference sequence). CDR3 length: 16 residues. CDR3: CASSRIAGGPPYEQYF. The CDR3 region has the DNA TGTGCCAGCAGTCGCATAGCGGGGGGGCCCCCCTACGAGCAGTACTTC.

This chain links TRBV24-1 with TRBJ2-5; 10 positions match TRBD2. Germline V CDR1 and CDR2: KGHDR, SFDVKD. The CDR3 has 15 amino acids. The V and J ends lost 4 bases and 5 bases, in that order; junction bases with no gene match: 6. The CDR3 coding sequence is TGTGCCACCAGTGACCAAGCGGGGGGGACCGAGACCCAGTACTTC. Its translation is CATSDQAGGTETQYF.